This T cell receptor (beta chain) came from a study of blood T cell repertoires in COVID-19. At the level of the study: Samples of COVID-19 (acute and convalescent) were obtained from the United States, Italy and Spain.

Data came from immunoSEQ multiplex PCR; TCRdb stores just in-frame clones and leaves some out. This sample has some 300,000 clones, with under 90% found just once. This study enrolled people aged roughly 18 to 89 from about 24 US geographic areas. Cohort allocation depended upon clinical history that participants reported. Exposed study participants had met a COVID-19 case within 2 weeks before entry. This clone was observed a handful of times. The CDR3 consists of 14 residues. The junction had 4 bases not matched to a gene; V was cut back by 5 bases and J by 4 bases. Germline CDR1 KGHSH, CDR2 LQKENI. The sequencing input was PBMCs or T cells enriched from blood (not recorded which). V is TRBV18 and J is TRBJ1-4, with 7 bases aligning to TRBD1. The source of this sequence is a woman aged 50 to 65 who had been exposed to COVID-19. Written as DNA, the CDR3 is TGTGCCAGCTCAGCGGACAGGAATAATGAAAAACTGTTTTTT. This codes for CASSADRNNEKLFF.